This TCR beta chain was sequenced in a study of cytomegalovirus exposure and HLA in healthy donors. On the study more broadly: A later analysis reported the same platform for the roughly 120 validation repertoires and the 500 to 750 first-cohort repertoires.

The CDR3 spans 16 residues. Germline V gives CDR1 MDHEN, CDR2 SYDVKM. V dropped 7 bases and J dropped 5; count of bases not matched to a gene: 13. Profiling relied on immunoSEQ multiplex PCR, and the TCRdb table lists in-frame clones only, not all of them. This repertoire shows some 130,000 clones, about 94% found once; its top ten account for approximately 1.8%. The chain couples TRBV28 to TRBJ2-5; 10 nucleotides line up with TRBD2. The source of this sequence is a man between 18 and 35 years old in good health and CMV-seropositive. The sequenced material came from PBMCs. DNA of the CDR3: TGTGCCAGCACCCGGGGCCAGCGGGAGGGCGGGGAGACCCAGTACTTC. It specifies CASTRGQREGGETQYF. Complete variable domain (other parts from reference TRBV28 and TRBJ2-5): DVKVTQSSRYLVKRTGEKVFLECVQDMDHENMFWYRQDPGLGLRLIYFSYDVKMKEKGDIPEGYSVSREKKERFSLILESASTNQTSMYLCASTRGQREGGETQYFGPGTRLLVL.